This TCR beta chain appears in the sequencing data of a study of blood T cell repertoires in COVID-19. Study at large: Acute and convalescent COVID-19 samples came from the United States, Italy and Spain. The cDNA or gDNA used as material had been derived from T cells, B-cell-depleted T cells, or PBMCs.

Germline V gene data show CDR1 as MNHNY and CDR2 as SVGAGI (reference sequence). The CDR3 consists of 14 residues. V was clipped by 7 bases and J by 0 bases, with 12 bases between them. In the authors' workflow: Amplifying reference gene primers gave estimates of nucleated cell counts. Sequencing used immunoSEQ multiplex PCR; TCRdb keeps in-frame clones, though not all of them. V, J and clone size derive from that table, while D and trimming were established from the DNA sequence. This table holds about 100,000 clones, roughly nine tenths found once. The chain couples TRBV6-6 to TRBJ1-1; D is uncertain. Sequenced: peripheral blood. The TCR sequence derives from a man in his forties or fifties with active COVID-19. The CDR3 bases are TGTGCCAGCACCCTGACACCTTTGAACACTGAAGCTTTCTTT. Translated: CASTLTPLNTEAFF.